The 20 T cell receptor beta chains below come from one sample, sequenced in a study of post-analysis software for immune sequencing data. Study results and limitations: TRBV5-6, TRBV5-1 and TRBV20-1 were among a few TRBV segments more frequent in patients than controls.

Included in the TCR beta cDNA libraries were unique molecular identifiers. MiXCR, run by TCRdb on the PCR reads, gives a single entry per CDR3 protein. This sample yields 430,000 or so distinct CDR3 sequences, of which less than 40% are seen a single time; roughly 8.2% belongs to the top ten. For these TCRs, the target antigens are not known. The specimen was blood. The receptors were gathered from a girl aged 2-10 years with multiple sclerosis.

The chain carries TRBV20-1 and TRBJ1-3; D call uncertain. The germline V gene encodes CDR1 DFQATT and CDR2 SNEGSKA (reference sequence). This CDR3 has 11 residues. Trimming removed 4 bases from V and 8 bases from J, with 9 bases in between. The CDR3 nucleotides are TGCAGTGCTAAGCTTAGTCACACCATATATTTT. Translating gives CSAKLSHTIYF.

V usage is TRBV7-8 and J usage is TRBJ2-5; TRBD2 matches 10 bases. Germline V gene lookup returns CDR1 SGHVS and CDR2 FQNEAQ. Trimming removed 5 bases from V and 13 bases from J; junction bases left unmatched: 34. The CDR3 contains 21 residues. CDR3 region: CASSARRGTSVDLVRGRSSYF. The CDR3 DNA reads as TGTGCCAGCAGCGCCCGACGCGGGACTAGCGTAGATCTCGTCCGGGGAAGGAGCTCGTACTTC.

This clonotype turned up a few times. The chain joins TRBV27 to TRBJ2-1, with D unresolved. From germline, CDR1 is MNHEY and CDR2 SMNVEV (reference sequence). V dropped 0 bases and J dropped 0 bases, with 12 bases sitting between them. CDR3 length: 17 amino acids. The CDR3 DNA is TGTGCCAGCAGTTTATCGGTAACAGCAAGCTCCTACAATGAGCAGTTCTTC. Residues: CASSLSVTASSYNEQFF.

This clonotype has just one count. The V call is TRBV7-9, the J call TRBJ2-4, with D tentatively TRBD1 (5 bases). Near its end, the DNA agrees better with TRBJ2-7, so the J call may be wrong. The CDR3 spans 15 residues. Germline CDR1 SEHNR, CDR2 FQNEAQ (reference sequence). For the CDR3, the DNA is TGTGCCAGCAGCGCCCTTGGGAACAGGAGATACGAGCAGTACTTC. Translation: CASSALGNRRYEQYF.

This clonotype was found a few times. The rearrangement joins TRBV20-1 to TRBJ2-1, with unresolved D. Trimming left V 0 bases short and J 5 bases short, with 14 bases between. The CDR3 extends over 15 amino acids. Germline CDR1 DFQATT, CDR2 SNEGSKA (reference sequence). DNA for the CDR3: TGCAGTGCTAGAGATTTGGCTAAGCCCCACAATGAGCAGTTCTTC. Translation gives CSARDLAKPHNEQFF.

The V call is TRBV6-6, the J call TRBJ2-5; D is unresolved. This CDR3 has 15 residues. V shed 4 bases and J shed 2 bases, with 14 bases lying between them. Germline assignment: CDR1 MNHNY and CDR2 SVGAGI (reference sequence). CDR3 region: CASSLGIRKQETQYF. The CDR3 DNA sequence: TGTGCCAGCAGTTTGGGGATAAGAAAACAAGAGACCCAGTACTTC.

The chain has TRBV28 and TRBJ2-1, with a weak D call TRBD1 (5 bases). Germline loops: CDR1 MDHEN, CDR2 SYDVKM. This CDR3 is 15 amino acids long. Trimming removed 3 bases at V and 5 bases at J, with 14 bases between. The CDR3 DNA reads as TGTGCCAGCAGTTTGGGGCAGCTTGTACACAATGAGCAGTTCTTC. Amino acid sequence: CASSLGQLVHNEQFF.

This clonotype was seen only a few times. The chain carries TRBV6-2 or TRBV6-3 and TRBJ2-1; the match to TRBD2 covers 9 bases. Germline lookup yields CDR1 MNHEY and CDR2 SVGEGT. V gave up 8 bases and J gave up 4 bases; unmatched junction bases: 6. The CDR3 loop spans 14 amino acids. DNA of the CDR3: TGTGCCAGCGTTCGGCTAGCGGGATACAATGAGCAGTTCTTC. Protein: CASVRLAGYNEQFF.

This chain connects TRBV20-1 to TRBJ2-1, with 7 bases lining up with TRBD2. The CDR3 length is 14 residues. After removal of 3 bases from V and 6 bases from J, the junction contained 8 bases not matched to a gene. The germline V gene has CDR1 DFQATT and CDR2 SNEGSKA (reference sequence). The CDR3: CSASGREWGNEQFF. DNA for the CDR3: TGCAGTGCTAGCGGGCGGGAGTGGGGCAATGAGCAGTTCTTC.

The sample holds many counts of this clonotype. V and J are TRBV11-2 and TRBJ2-5; unclear D gene. V lost 8 bases and J lost 5, with 9 bases in between. The length of the CDR3 is 11 residues. Germline values: CDR1 SGHAT, CDR2 FQNNGV. CDR3 DNA: TGTGCCAGCTCTGGGCGGGAGACCCAGTACTTC. This encodes CASSGRETQYF.

This chain joins TRBV5-1 and TRBJ2-1; possible D gene TRBD2, 7 bases. Trimming stripped 5 bases from V and 0 bases from J, with 15 bases between. This CDR3 spans 16 amino acids. CDR1 and CDR2 from the germline V gene are SGHRS and YFSETQ. Written as DNA, the CDR3 is TGCGCCAGCAGTAGGGCGGGGGCAAGCTCCTACAATGAGCAGTTCTTC. This sequence encodes CASSRAGASSYNEQFF.

This clonotype was picked up many times. This rearrangement joins TRBV29-1 to TRBJ2-3; 9 bases are a match to TRBD2. Germline CDR1 SQVTM, CDR2 ANQGSEA. Losses at the gene ends were 4 bases for V and 2 bases for J; bases not matched to a gene: 1. The CDR3 has 13 amino acids. CDR3 DNA sequence: TGCAGCGTTGGCGGGAGGGCCACAGATACGCAGTATTTT. Its translation: CSVGGRATDTQYF.

This clonotype was seen more than once but under ten times. This chain joins TRBV3-1 and TRBJ2-1; either TRBD1 or TRBD2 may fit D (6 bases each). Germline assignment: CDR1 LGHDT and CDR2 YNNKEL (reference sequence). The CDR3 is 15 amino acids. The V end lost 4 bases, the J end lost 7 bases, and 17 bases lay between the germline ends. The CDR3 nucleotides are TGTGCCAGCAGCCCCTCGTGGGGGGCGTGGAATGAGCAGTTCTTC. It specifies CASSPSWGAWNEQFF.

J is TRBJ2-4 and V is TRBV7-8; D is perhaps TRBD1 or TRBD2 (6 bases each). CDR1 is SGHVS and CDR2 is FQNEAQ in the germline V gene. V was shortened by 1 base and J by 2 bases, with 12 bases between the two germline ends. The length of the CDR3 is 16 residues. CDR3: CASSLVTGASKNIQYF. The CDR3 DNA follows: TGTGCCAGCAGCTTAGTTACGGGGGCCTCCAAAAACATTCAGTACTTC.

This clonotype was recorded at least ten times. The chain is built from TRBV20-1 and TRBJ2-4; D might be TRBD1 or TRBD2, each matching 6 bases. The CDR3 spans 16 residues. Trimming left V 6 bases short and J 7 bases short, with 25 bases between. CDR1 is DFQATT, CDR2 SNEGSKA, per germline (reference sequence). CDR3 protein: CSARRYGGGLGNIQYF. CDR3 nucleotides: TGCAGTGCCAGGAGATACGGGGGCGGGCTGGGTAACATTCAGTACTTC.

V gene TRBV5-1 combines with J gene TRBJ2-1; 13 positions agree with TRBD2. The CDR3 is 16 amino acids. Germline-derived CDR1 and CDR2 are SGHRS and YFSETQ. V gave up 3 bases and J gave up 6 bases; unmatched junction bases: 6. The CDR3 reads CASSSTSGRTSNEQFF. The CDR3 DNA is TGCGCCAGCAGCTCGACTAGCGGGAGGACCTCCAATGAGCAGTTCTTC.

There are many counts of this clonotype. The chain carries TRBV27 and TRBJ2-6; D remains ambiguous. Germline CDR1 and CDR2: MNHEY and SMNVEV (reference sequence). The ends were cut back, 2 bases at V and 0 bases at J, with 11 bases in the middle. CDR3 length: 17 amino acids. The CDR3 nucleotides read TGTGCCAGCAGTTTAGCGACTCCTAGCTCTGGGGCCAACGTCCTGACTTTC. As protein: CASSLATPSSGANVLTF.

DNA of the CDR3: TGTGCCAGCAGCTTAGGACCGAATGGCTACACCTTC. Its translation: CASSLGPNGYTF. The genes are TRBV13 and TRBJ1-2, with D unclear. V was shortened by 0 bases and J by 6 bases, with 5 bases between the two germline ends. The germline V gene has CDR1 PRHDT and CDR2 FYEKMQ (reference sequence). This CDR3 contains 12 residues.

This clonotype was counted a few times. The chain uses TRBV7-9 and TRBJ2-5; no definite D call. The germline V and J ends were trimmed by 4 bases and 6 bases, with 6 bases remaining between them. CDR1 and CDR2 from the germline V gene are SEHNR and FQNEAQ (reference sequence). The CDR3 is 11 residues long. The CDR3 spells CASSWGQTQYF. CDR3 nucleotides: TGTGCCAGCAGCTGGGGTCAGACCCAGTACTTC.

The rearrangement uses TRBV6-5 and TRBJ2-3; D gene unclear. The CDR3 consists of 14 residues. Germline lookup yields CDR1 MNHEY and CDR2 SVGAGI. Trimming shortened V by 2 bases and J by 1 base, and 7 bases separated the two germline ends. CDR3 DNA: TGTGCCAGCAGTTACAAGGCTCGCACAGATACGCAGTATTTT. It translates to CASSYKARTDTQYF.